These 8 T cell receptor beta chains originate from one sample sequenced in a study of blood T cell repertoires in COVID-19. Sequenced by immunoSEQ multiplex PCR; TCRdb stores in-frame clones only, minus some. This sample yields about 140,000 clones, of which roughly 80% are seen a single time; about 9.3% belongs to the top ten. The source material was peripheral blood. The origin of the receptors is a woman of 80 years or more in a cohort sampled during active or convalescent COVID-19.

This rearrangement joins TRBV20-1 to TRBJ2-7; tentative D call: TRBD1 (5 bases). From germline, CDR1 is DFQATT and CDR2 SNEGSKA (reference sequence). CDR3 length: 12 amino acids. Trimming left V 3 bases short and J 2 bases short, with 8 bases between. This CDR3 reads CSASPRAYEQYF. In DNA form, the CDR3 reads TGCAGTGCTAGTCCCAGGGCCTACGAGCAGTACTTC.

The chain uses TRBV28 and TRBJ1-1; no firm D call. The CDR3 has 11 residues. V lost 7 bases and J lost 1, with 4 bases in between. The germline V gene encodes CDR1 MDHEN and CDR2 SYDVKM. CDR3 DNA: TGTGCCAGCAACTCGAACACTGAAGCTTTCTTT. Translated, it gives CASNSNTEAFF.

This chain uses TRBV5-5 with TRBJ2-7, with 11 nucleotides matching TRBD1. V lost 4 bases, J lost 5 bases, and 11 bases stayed unmatched. The CDR3 runs to 16 residues. Germline loops: CDR1 SGHKS, CDR2 YYEKEE (reference sequence). CDR3 in amino acids: CASSKGQGVPPNEQYF. CDR3 bases: TGTGCCAGCAGCAAGGGACAGGGGGTCCCTCCGAACGAGCAGTACTTC.

This clone is a singleton in its sample. This sequence joins TRBV18 and TRBJ1-1; perhaps TRBD1 as D (6 bases). CDR1 KGHSH and CDR2 LQKENI come from the germline V gene. CDR3 length: 15 residues. The V end lost 5 bases, the J end lost 5 bases, and 18 bases lay between the germline ends. The CDR3 DNA sequence: TGTGCCAGCTCAGCATTACAGGGAGAGGAGACTGAAGCTTTCTTT. Translating it yields CASSALQGEETEAFF.

The chain has TRBV7-9 and TRBJ2-3; D gene unclear. The ends were cut back, 5 bases at V and 4 bases at J, with 10 bases in the middle. This CDR3 has 13 amino acids. Germline V lookup: CDR1 SEHNR, CDR2 FQNEAQ (reference sequence). This chain's CDR3 is CASSRVLADTQYF. CDR3 sequence (DNA): TGTGCCAGCAGCCGGGTTTTGGCAGATACGCAGTATTTT.

This rearrangement joins TRBV27 to TRBJ2-1; 9 nucleotides align to TRBD1. Germline values: CDR1 MNHEY, CDR2 SMNVEV (reference sequence). The CDR3 covers 14 residues. J lost 4 bases, V lost 5 bases, and 3 bases had no gene match. CDR3 protein: CASSLGQGYNEQFF. The CDR3 region has the DNA TGTGCCAGCAGTCTGGGACAGGGATACAATGAGCAGTTCTTC.

J is TRBJ2-2 and V is TRBV5-1; 7 bases map to TRBD1. Germline assignment: CDR1 SGHRS and CDR2 YFSETQ. Unmatched junction bases numbered 6, after V lost 9 bases and J lost 1 base. This CDR3 spans 14 amino acids. Here the CDR3 DNA reads TGCGCCACCGGGGACAGACTGAACACCGGGGAGCTGTTTTTT. Protein sequence: CATGDRLNTGELFF.

Here the CDR3 reads CASSYSDSSNEQFF. DNA for the CDR3: TGTGCCAGCAGTTACTCCGACTCTAGCAATGAGCAGTTCTTC. The chain employs TRBV6-6 and TRBJ2-1; unclear D gene. V shed 0 bases and J shed 6 bases, with 9 bases lying between them. Germline CDR1 reads MNHNY; CDR2 reads SVGAGI (reference sequence). The CDR3 has 14 amino acids.